These 2 T cell receptor beta chains originate from one sample sequenced in a study of T cell responses to AZD1222 COVID-19 vaccine. The assay was immunoSEQ multiplex PCR, and TCRdb's table has in-frame clones only and misses some. The table records 150,000 or so clones, about 92% of them present only once. The sequences come from peripheral blood, collected on day 0 of AZD1222 vaccination. Every receptor here comes from an adult in good health.

The V gene is TRBV14, the J gene TRBJ2-7; TRBD1 might be the D (6 bases). There are 14 residues in the CDR3. V shed 3 bases and J shed 2 bases, with 11 bases lying between them. The germline V gene has CDR1 SGHDN and CDR2 FVKESK. The CDR3 nucleotides read TGTGCCAGCAGCCACCAGCACAGGGCCTACGAGCAGTACTTC. Encoded protein: CASSHQHRAYEQYF. Filled out from reference TRBV14 and TRBJ2-7, the complete variable domain reads EAGVTQFPSHSVIEKGQTVTLRCDPISGHDNLYWYRRVMGKEIKFLLHFVKESKQDESGMPNNRFLAERTGGTYSTLKVQPAELEDSGVYFCASSHQHRAYEQYFGPGTRLTVT.

The V call is TRBV7-9, the J call TRBJ1-4; D gene uncertain. The germline gives CDR1 SEHNR, CDR2 FQNEAQ (reference sequence). V was pared by 1 base and J by 5 bases, with 11 bases between. CDR3 length equals 15 residues. In DNA, the CDR3 is TGTGCCAGCAGCTTAGTTATAGGCGGAAATGAAAAACTGTTTTTT. This translates into CASSLVIGGNEKLFF.